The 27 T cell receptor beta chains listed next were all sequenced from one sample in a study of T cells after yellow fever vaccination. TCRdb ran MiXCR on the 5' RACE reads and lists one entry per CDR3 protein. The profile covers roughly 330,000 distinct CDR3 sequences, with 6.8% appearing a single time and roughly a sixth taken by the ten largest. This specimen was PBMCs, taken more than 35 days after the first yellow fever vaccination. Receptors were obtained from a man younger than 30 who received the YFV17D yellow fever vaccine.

The CDR3 loop reads CSASRQGGGGETQYF. In nucleotides, the CDR3 is TGCAGTGCTAGTAGACAGGGAGGAGGGGGAGAGACCCAGTACTTC. This rearrangement joins TRBV20-1 to TRBJ2-5, with D possibly being TRBD1 (7 bases). The CDR3 loop spans 15 amino acids. Trimming removed 3 bases from V and 4 bases from J, with 18 bases in between. Germline V CDR1 and CDR2: DFQATT, SNEGSKA (reference sequence).

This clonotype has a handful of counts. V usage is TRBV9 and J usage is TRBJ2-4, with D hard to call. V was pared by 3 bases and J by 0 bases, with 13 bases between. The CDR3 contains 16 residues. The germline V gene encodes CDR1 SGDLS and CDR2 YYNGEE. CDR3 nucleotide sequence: TGTGCCAGCAGCGACACAGTCGACCTAGCCAAAAACATTCAGTACTTC. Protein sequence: CASSDTVDLAKNIQYF.

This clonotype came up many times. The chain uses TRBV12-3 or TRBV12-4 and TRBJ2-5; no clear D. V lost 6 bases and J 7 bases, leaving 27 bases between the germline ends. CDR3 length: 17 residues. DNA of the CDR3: TGTGCCAGCAGCTCCCGGCCCCGGCAGGACCGACCCGGGACCCAGTACTTC. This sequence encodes CASSSRPRQDRPGTQYF.

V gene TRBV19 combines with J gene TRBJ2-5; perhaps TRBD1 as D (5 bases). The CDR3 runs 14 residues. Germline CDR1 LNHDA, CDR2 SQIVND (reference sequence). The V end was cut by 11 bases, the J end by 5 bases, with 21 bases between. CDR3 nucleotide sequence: TGTGCCGCCGGCGATTGGGGCGCGGCGGAGACCCAGTACTTC. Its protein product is CAAGDWGAAETQYF.

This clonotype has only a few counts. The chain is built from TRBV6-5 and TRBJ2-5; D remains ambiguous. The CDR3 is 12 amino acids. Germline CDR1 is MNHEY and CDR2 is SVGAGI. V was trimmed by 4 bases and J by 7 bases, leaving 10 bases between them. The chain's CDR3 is CASSSDPGTQYF. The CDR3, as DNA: TGTGCCAGCAGTTCGGACCCGGGGACCCAGTACTTC.

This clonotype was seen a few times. Written as DNA, the CDR3 is TGTGCCAGCAGCTTAGTTCCGGTTAGCAGCGAGCAGTACGTC. It translates to CASSLVPVSSEQYV. The rearrangement links TRBV7-2 to TRBJ2-7, with D hard to call. Trimming stripped 1 base from V and 6 bases from J, with 13 bases between. Germline V gene data show CDR1 as SGHTA and CDR2 as FQGNSA. The CDR3 runs to 14 residues.

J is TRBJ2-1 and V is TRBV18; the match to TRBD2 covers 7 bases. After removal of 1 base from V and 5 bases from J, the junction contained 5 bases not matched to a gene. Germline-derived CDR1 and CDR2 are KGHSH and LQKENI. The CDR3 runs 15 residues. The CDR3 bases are TGTGCCAGCTCACCACGGCAGGGAGGGCACAATGAGCAGTTCTTC. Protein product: CASSPRQGGHNEQFF.

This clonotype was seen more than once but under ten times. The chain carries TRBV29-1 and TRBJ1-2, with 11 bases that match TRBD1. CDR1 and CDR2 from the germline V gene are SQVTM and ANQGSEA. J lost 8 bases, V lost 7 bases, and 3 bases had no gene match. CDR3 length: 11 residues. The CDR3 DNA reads TGCAGCGGCGGACAGGGGGCAGGCTACACCTTC. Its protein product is CSGGQGAGYTF.

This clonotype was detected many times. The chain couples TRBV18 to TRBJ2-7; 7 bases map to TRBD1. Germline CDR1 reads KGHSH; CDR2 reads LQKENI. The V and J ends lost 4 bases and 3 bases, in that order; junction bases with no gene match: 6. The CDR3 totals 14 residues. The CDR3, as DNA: TGTGCCAGCTCACTGCCAGGGGGTTTCTACGAGCAGTACTTC. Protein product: CASSLPGGFYEQYF.

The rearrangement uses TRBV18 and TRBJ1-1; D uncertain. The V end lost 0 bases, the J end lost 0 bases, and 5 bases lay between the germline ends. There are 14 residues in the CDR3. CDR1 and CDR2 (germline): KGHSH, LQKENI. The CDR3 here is CASSPPVMNTEAFF. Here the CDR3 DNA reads TGTGCCAGCTCACCACCAGTCATGAACACTGAAGCTTTCTTT.

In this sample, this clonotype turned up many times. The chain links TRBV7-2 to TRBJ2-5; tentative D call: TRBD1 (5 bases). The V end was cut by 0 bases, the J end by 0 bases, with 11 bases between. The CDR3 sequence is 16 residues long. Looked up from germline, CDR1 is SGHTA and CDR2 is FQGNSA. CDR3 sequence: CASSLAKGLDQETQYF. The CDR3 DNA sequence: TGTGCCAGCAGCTTAGCGAAGGGGCTGGACCAAGAGACCCAGTACTTC.

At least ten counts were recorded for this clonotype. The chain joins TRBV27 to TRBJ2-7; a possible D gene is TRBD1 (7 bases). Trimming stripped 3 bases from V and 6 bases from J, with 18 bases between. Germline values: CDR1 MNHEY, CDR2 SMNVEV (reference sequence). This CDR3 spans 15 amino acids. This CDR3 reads CASSFLGRGVREQYF. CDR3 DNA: TGTGCCAGCAGTTTCTTGGGCAGGGGGGTACGCGAGCAGTACTTC.

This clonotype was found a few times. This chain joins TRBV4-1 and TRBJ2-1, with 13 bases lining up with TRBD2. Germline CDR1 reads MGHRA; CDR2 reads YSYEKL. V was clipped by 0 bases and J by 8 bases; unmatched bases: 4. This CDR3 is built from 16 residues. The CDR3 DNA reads TGCGCCAGCAGCCAAGAAATACTAGCGGGGGGGTATGAGCAGTTCTTC. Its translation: CASSQEILAGGYEQFF.

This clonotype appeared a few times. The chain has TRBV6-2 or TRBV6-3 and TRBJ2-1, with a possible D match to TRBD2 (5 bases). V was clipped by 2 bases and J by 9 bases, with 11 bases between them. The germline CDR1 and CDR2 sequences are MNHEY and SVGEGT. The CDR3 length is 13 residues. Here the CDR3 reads CASSYATRSEQFF. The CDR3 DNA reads TGTGCCAGCAGTTACGCCACTAGATCTGAGCAGTTCTTC.

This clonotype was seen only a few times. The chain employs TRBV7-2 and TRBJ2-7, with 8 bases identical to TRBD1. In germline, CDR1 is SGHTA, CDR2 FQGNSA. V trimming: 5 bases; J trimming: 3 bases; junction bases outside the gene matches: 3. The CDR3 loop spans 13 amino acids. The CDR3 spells CASSDGQGYEQYF. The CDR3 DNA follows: TGTGCCAGCAGCGATGGACAGGGCTACGAGCAGTACTTC.

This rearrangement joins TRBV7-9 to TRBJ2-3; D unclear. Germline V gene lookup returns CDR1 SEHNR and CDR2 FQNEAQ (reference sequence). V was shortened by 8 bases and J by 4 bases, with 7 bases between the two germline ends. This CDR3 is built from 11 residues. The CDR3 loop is CASRSADTQYF. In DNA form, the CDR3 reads TGTGCCAGCCGGTCGGCAGATACGCAGTATTTT.

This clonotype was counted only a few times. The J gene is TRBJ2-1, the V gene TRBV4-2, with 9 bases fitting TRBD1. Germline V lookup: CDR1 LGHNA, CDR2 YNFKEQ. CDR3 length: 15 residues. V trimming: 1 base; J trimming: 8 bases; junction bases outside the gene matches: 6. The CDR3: CASSQGGQGSHEQFF. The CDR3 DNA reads TGTGCCAGCAGCCAAGGAGGACAGGGGTCCCATGAGCAGTTCTTC.

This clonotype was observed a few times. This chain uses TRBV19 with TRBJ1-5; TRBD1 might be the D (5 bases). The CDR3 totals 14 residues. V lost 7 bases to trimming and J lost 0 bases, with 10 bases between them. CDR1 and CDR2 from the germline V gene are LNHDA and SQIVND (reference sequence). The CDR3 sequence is CASNPGNSNQPQHF. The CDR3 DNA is TGTGCCAGTAACCCAGGGAATAGCAATCAGCCCCAGCATTTT.

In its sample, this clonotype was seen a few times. CDR3 DNA sequence: TGTGCCAGCAGCTTGGCAGGGGGTGGAAACACCATATATTTT. It translates to CASSLAGGGNTIYF. The rearrangement joins TRBV7-9 to TRBJ1-3; 7 positions match TRBD1. Germline loops: CDR1 SEHNR, CDR2 FQNEAQ (reference sequence). This CDR3 has 14 amino acids. Trimming took 3 bases from V and 3 from J; bases not matched to a gene: 2.

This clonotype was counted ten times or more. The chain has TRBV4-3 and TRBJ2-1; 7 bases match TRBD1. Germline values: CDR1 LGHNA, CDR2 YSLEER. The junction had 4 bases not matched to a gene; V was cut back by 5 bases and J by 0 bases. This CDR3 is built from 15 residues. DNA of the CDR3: TGCGCCAGCAGCGAAGGGACAGCCTCCTACAATGAGCAGTTCTTC. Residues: CASSEGTASYNEQFF.

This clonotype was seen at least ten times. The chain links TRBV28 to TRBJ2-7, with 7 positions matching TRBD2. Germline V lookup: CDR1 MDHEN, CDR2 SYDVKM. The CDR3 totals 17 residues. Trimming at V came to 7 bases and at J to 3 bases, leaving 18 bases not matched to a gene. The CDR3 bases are TGTGCCAGCAACGCCGGGGGGTGGGCACCGCCATTCTACGAGCAGTACGTC. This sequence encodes CASNAGGWAPPFYEQYV.

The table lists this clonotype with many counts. The CDR3 region is CASSPTGSIYEQYF. The CDR3, as DNA: TGTGCCAGCTCTCCGACAGGATCAATCTACGAGCAGTACTTC. The rearrangement joins TRBV28 to TRBJ2-7; D possibly corresponds to TRBD1 (6 bases). Germline-derived CDR1 and CDR2 are MDHEN and SYDVKM. The CDR3 sequence is 14 residues long. Between the trimmed V and J ends, which lost 8 bases and 3 bases, there was a span of 17 bases.

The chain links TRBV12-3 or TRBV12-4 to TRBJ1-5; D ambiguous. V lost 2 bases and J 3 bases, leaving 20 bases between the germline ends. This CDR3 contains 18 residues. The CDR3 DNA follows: TGTGCCAGCAGTTTATCCGGGAAGGTTGGATTTGCCAATCAGCCCCAGCATTTT. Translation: CASSLSGKVGFANQPQHF.

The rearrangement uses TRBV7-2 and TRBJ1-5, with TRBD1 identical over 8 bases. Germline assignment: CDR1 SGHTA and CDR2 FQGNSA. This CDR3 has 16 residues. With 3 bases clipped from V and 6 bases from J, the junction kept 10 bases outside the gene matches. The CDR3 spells CASSFSRQGAPQPQHF. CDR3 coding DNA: TGTGCCAGCAGCTTTAGCCGGCAGGGGGCCCCTCAGCCCCAGCATTTT.

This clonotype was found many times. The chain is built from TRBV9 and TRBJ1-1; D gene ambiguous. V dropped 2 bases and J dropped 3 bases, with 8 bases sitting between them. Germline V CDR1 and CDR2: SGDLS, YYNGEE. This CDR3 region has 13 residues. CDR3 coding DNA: TGTGCCAGCAGCGTCGCAACGGACACTGAAGCTTTCTTT. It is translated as CASSVATDTEAFF.

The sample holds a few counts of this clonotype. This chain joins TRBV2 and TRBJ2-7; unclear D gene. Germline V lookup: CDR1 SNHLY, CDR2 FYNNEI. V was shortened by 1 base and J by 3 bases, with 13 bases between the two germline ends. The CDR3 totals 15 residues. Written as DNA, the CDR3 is TGTGCCAGCAGTGAAGGGGTGGTACGGAGCTACGAGCAGTACTTC. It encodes CASSEGVVRSYEQYF.

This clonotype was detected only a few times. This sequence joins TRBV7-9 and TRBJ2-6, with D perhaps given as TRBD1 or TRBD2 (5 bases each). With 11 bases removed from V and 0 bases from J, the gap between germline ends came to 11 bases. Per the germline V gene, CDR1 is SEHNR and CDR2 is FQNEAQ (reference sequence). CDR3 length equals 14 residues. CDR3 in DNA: TGTGCCGGGGGACGGGACTCTGGGGCCAACGTCCTGACTTTC. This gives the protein CAGGRDSGANVLTF.